This T cell receptor (beta chain) stems from a study of T cell repertoires in cytomegalovirus infection. Background on the study: Matching HLA type and CMV infection were both indicated by public TCR beta signatures.

Remarks on this clonotype: The antigen is not known. The junction does not match germline at one end; this may be a read error.

Study-level findings and limits: There were carriers of CMV plus the relevant HLA, and cumulative public TCR beta family frequency identified them. There were HLA-C-restricted CMV-specific TCR beta clonotypes dominating the ex vivo response.

TCRdb re-called the reads through MiXCR, storing one row per CDR3 protein. The table shows tens of thousands of distinct CDR3 sequences, with about 27% occurring only once. The length of the CDR3 is 16 residues. Germline-derived CDR1 and CDR2 are LNHDA and SQIVND (reference sequence). The material was CD8+ T cells from cultured PBMCs, obtained from culture after CMV antigen stimulation. This chain links TRBV19 with TRBJ1-1; D not resolved. The receptor was derived from a human donor in good health (CMV status not recorded). Some clones in this sample may be carry-over from other donors' samples. The CDR3 reads CASTTRETGINTEALF. In nucleotides, the CDR3 is TGTGCCAGTACCACTCGCGAGACGGGAATAAACACTGAAGCTCTCTTT.